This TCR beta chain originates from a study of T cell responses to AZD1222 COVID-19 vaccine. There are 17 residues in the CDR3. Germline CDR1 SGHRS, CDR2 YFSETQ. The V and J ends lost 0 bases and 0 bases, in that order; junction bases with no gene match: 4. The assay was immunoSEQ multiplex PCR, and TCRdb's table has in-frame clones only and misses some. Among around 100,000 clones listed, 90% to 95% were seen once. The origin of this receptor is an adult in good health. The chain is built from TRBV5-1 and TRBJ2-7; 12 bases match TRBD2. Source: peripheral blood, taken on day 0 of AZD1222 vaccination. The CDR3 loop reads CASSLDLAGGPSYEQYF. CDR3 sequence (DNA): TGCGCCAGCAGCTTGGATCTAGCGGGAGGGCCCTCCTACGAGCAGTACTTC.